These 32 T cell receptor beta chains came from one sample sequenced in a study of vaccination and CD4 T cells after COVID-19. Treatment noted: roughly 11-day PBMC culture with coronavirus spike peptide pools or control peptides (ViraFEST assay). Oncomine TCR Beta short-read sequencing was applied to DNA from cultured CD4+ T cells. TCRdb reprocessed the PCR reads with MiXCR, giving one entry per CDR3 protein. The sample lists some 12,000 distinct CDR3 sequences; around 52% were seen once. The antigens for these receptors are not known. Sequences were obtained from CD4+ T cells from blood, cultured in vitro. The receptors come from a human donor who had recovered from COVID-19.

This clonotype was seen a handful of times. This chain uses TRBV10-3 with TRBJ1-2; TRBD1 aligns across 8 bases. Looked up from germline, CDR1 is ENHRY and CDR2 is SYGVKD. This CDR3 is 13 amino acids long. The V gene end was trimmed by 6 bases and the J gene end by 5 bases; junction bases not matched to a gene: 5. The CDR3 DNA is TGTGCCATCAGGGTCGGGACAGGTTATGGCTACACCTTC. Translated, it gives CAIRVGTGYGYTF.

This clonotype was found a few times. The V gene is TRBV20-1, the J gene TRBJ2-7, with 10 bases identical to TRBD1. CDR3 length equals 14 residues. J lost 6 bases, V lost 3 bases, and 8 bases had no gene match. The germline V gene encodes CDR1 DFQATT and CDR2 SNEGSKA (reference sequence). CDR3 sequence: CSASFGTGESEQYF. The CDR3 DNA sequence: TGCAGTGCTAGTTTTGGGACAGGGGAATCCGAGCAGTACTTC.

On this clonotype: A read error may account for a junction end that differs from germline. The rearrangement links TRBV20-1 to TRBJ2-3, with TRBD2 matching over 12 bases. The germline V gene has CDR1 DFQATT and CDR2 SNEGSKA (reference sequence). The CDR3 runs 13 residues. CDR3 sequence reads: CSARWTSGEAQYF. In DNA, the CDR3 is TGCAGTGCTAGATGGACTAGCGGGGAAGCGCAATATTTT.

The genes are TRBV20-1 and TRBJ2-3; D perhaps matches TRBD1 (6 bases). Germline V gives CDR1 DFQATT, CDR2 SNEGSKA (reference sequence). The CDR3 loop spans 14 amino acids. Trimming removed 8 bases from V and 7 bases from J, with 22 bases in between. The CDR3 loop is CSTQTGRERNTQYF. DNA of the CDR3: TGCAGTACACAGACAGGAAGAGAACGAAATACGCAGTATTTT.

The CDR3 bases are TGTGCCAGCAGCTTGTCTCCCGGGGCAGATACGCAGTATTTT. Amino acids: CASSLSPGADTQYF. The J gene is TRBJ2-3, the V gene TRBV7-2, with D possibly matching TRBD2 (5 bases). This CDR3 is built from 14 residues. V lost 3 bases and J lost 4, with 11 bases in between. Germline V gives CDR1 SGHTA, CDR2 FQGNSA.

The chain joins TRBV7-2 to TRBJ1-5; the D is unclear. Germline CDR1 reads SGHTA; CDR2 reads FQGNSA. This CDR3 comprises 13 residues. With 1 base removed from V and 4 bases from J, the gap between germline ends came to 5 bases. CDR3: CASSLDRNQPQHF. CDR3 in DNA: TGTGCCAGCAGCTTAGATCGGAATCAGCCCCAGCATTTT.

This sequence joins TRBV28 and TRBJ1-2; the match to TRBD1 covers 8 bases. The CDR3 is 15 amino acids. The germline CDR1 and CDR2 sequences are MDHEN and SYDVKM. J was trimmed by 6 bases and V by 6 bases; bases with no gene match: 12. In DNA, the CDR3 is TGTGCCAGCAGCCCGTCCGACAGGGGCAGAAATGGCTACACCTTC. This translates into CASSPSDRGRNGYTF.

V gene TRBV19 combines with J gene TRBJ2-1, with 10 bases matching TRBD2. Germline-derived CDR1 and CDR2 are LNHDA and SQIVND (reference sequence). V trimming: 10 bases; J trimming: 0 bases; junction bases outside the gene matches: 12. This CDR3 is built from 17 residues. The CDR3 sequence is CATSRLAGPLSYNEQFF. CDR3 nucleotide sequence: TGTGCCACCTCTCGACTAGCGGGCCCCCTCTCCTACAATGAGCAGTTCTTC.

This clonotype was detected a few times. This sequence joins TRBV27 and TRBJ2-7; 8 nucleotides align to TRBD2. The V gene end was trimmed by 5 bases and the J gene end by 6 bases; junction bases not matched to a gene: 6. Germline V gene lookup returns CDR1 MNHEY and CDR2 SMNVEV (reference sequence). This CDR3 has 13 amino acids. The chain's CDR3 is CASSPPGLGEQYF. CDR3 bases: TGTGCCAGCAGTCCACCGGGACTAGGCGAGCAGTACTTC.

This sequence joins TRBV29-1 and TRBJ1-1, with D possibly matching TRBD1 (5 bases). V was cut by 1 base and J by 5 bases, with 14 bases left in between. The CDR3 is 14 amino acids. Germline CDR1 reads SQVTM; CDR2 reads ANQGSEA. This CDR3 reads CSVEVSGRVTEAFF. The CDR3 nucleotides are TGCAGCGTTGAAGTCTCGGGCAGGGTGACTGAAGCTTTCTTT.

V usage is TRBV7-3 and J usage is TRBJ2-2, with TRBD1 as a possible D gene (6 bases). CDR1 is SGHTA and CDR2 is FQGTGA in the germline V gene. The CDR3 runs 18 residues. V lost 1 base, J lost 0 bases, and 15 bases lay in between. Here the CDR3 reads CASSLNSWTAANTGELFF. For the CDR3, the DNA is TGTGCCAGCAGCTTAAATTCTTGGACAGCCGCGAACACCGGGGAGCTGTTTTTT.

The chain carries TRBV5-1 and TRBJ2-3, with TRBD1 matching 9 bases. The CDR3 consists of 15 residues. The germline CDR1 and CDR2 sequences are SGHRS and YFSETQ. Trimming took 2 bases from V and 8 from J; bases not matched to a gene: 9. The CDR3 sequence is CASSLGDRDISTQYF. The CDR3, as DNA: TGCGCCAGCAGCTTAGGGGACAGGGACATAAGTACGCAGTATTTT.

The CDR3, as DNA: TGCAGTGCTAGCGCAGGGGTTTCCTACGAGCAGTACTTC. Its translation is CSASAGVSYEQYF. V gene TRBV20-1 combines with J gene TRBJ2-7; a weak D match, TRBD1 (6 bases). The V gene lost 3 bases and the J gene lost 1 base, with 10 bases spanning the gap. Germline loops: CDR1 DFQATT, CDR2 SNEGSKA (reference sequence). CDR3 length: 13 residues.

CDR3 region: CASSLHSADTQYF. CDR3 DNA sequence: TGTGCCAGCAGTTTACACAGCGCAGATACGCAGTATTTT. The chain uses TRBV12-3 or TRBV12-4 and TRBJ2-3; D gene ambiguous. This CDR3 contains 13 residues. The ends were cut back, 2 bases at V and 4 bases at J, with 7 bases in the middle.

The V and J genes are TRBV19 and TRBJ1-1, with a possible D match to TRBD1 (5 bases). V was cut by 6 bases and J by 1 base, with 9 bases left in between. This CDR3 spans 13 amino acids. Germline CDR1 is LNHDA and CDR2 is SQIVND (reference sequence). In DNA, the CDR3 is TGTGCCAGTAGGCCAGGGTGGAACACTGAAGCTTTCTTT. This gives the protein CASRPGWNTEAFF.

The count of this clonotype is one. The J gene is TRBJ1-2, the V gene TRBV19, with D maybe TRBD1 (5 bases). This CDR3 is built from 13 residues. CDR1 is LNHDA and CDR2 is SQIVND in the germline V gene (reference sequence). V was shortened by 7 bases and J by 3 bases, with 12 bases between the two germline ends. The CDR3 here is CASNGAGHYGYTF. CDR3 nucleotide sequence: TGTGCCAGTAACGGTGCAGGGCACTATGGCTACACCTTC.

The rearrangement links TRBV11-3 to TRBJ2-3; D gene uncertain. The CDR3 runs to 12 residues. In germline, CDR1 is SGHNT, CDR2 YENEEA. Trimming took off 5 bases at V and 6 bases at J, with 9 bases between the two ends. CDR3 nucleotides: TGTGCCAGCAGCCTGAGACGGGATACGCAGTATTTT. Its translation is CASSLRRDTQYF.

About this clonotype itself: Compared with germline, one end of the junction differs, possibly owing to a read error. The V gene is TRBV2, the J gene TRBJ1-2; TRBD1 matches at 8 bases. This CDR3 has 15 residues. CDR1 is SNHLY and CDR2 is FYNNEI in the germline V gene. The CDR3 coding sequence is TGTGCCAGCAGTCCTCTGGACAGGGATGGTTATGACTACACCTTC. Protein product: CASSPLDRDGYDYTF.

Only a few counts were recorded for this clonotype. The V and J genes are TRBV6-1 and TRBJ2-7; possible D gene TRBD1, 7 bases. This CDR3 has 14 residues. Germline V gives CDR1 MNHNS, CDR2 SASEGT. V was shortened by 3 bases and J by 0 bases, with 9 bases between the two germline ends. DNA of the CDR3: TGTGCCAGCAGTGACAGGGGGGACTCCTACGAGCAGTACTTC. Its protein product is CASSDRGDSYEQYF.

This rearrangement joins TRBV14 to TRBJ2-5, with 8 positions matching TRBD1. V lost 4 bases to trimming and J lost 2 bases; unmatched junction nucleotides: 9. CDR3 length: 16 residues. Per germline, CDR1 SGHDN and CDR2 FVKESK. Here the CDR3 reads CASSPRPRQGQETQYF. DNA for the CDR3: TGTGCCAGCAGCCCCCGTCCGAGACAGGGGCAAGAGACCCAGTACTTC.

This sequence joins TRBV7-8 and TRBJ1-5, with D perhaps TRBD1 (5 bases). Germline values: CDR1 SGHVS, CDR2 FQNEAQ. This CDR3 region has 16 residues. Deletions cut 1 base from V and 1 base from J, with 11 bases between. CDR3 coding DNA: TGTGCCAGCAGCTTAGAGGGGAGCTGGAGCAATCAGCCCCAGCATTTT. Amino acid sequence: CASSLEGSWSNQPQHF.

A few counts support this clonotype. The chain uses TRBV7-2 and TRBJ1-2, with a tentative D call TRBD1 (5 bases). V lost 6 bases and J lost 6, with 23 bases in between. The V gene's germline CDR1 is SGHTA and CDR2 FQGNSA. The CDR3 is 16 residues long. The CDR3 loop is CASSQGPPGTVNGYTF. The CDR3 DNA reads as TGTGCCAGCAGTCAAGGCCCACCAGGGACGGTTAATGGCTACACCTTC.

This chain links TRBV20-1 with TRBJ1-5; D is perhaps TRBD1 (5 bases). CDR1 DFQATT and CDR2 SNEGSKA come from the germline V gene (reference sequence). CDR3 length equals 15 residues. V lost 0 bases and J 6 bases, leaving 15 bases between the germline ends. In nucleotides, the CDR3 is TGCAGTGCTAGAGAAACGTACAGGTCGGGTCAGCCCCAGCATTTT. Its protein product is CSARETYRSGQPQHF.

This clonotype was observed a handful of times. The chain recombines TRBV19 with TRBJ1-2, with TRBD1 matching 7 bases. Germline trimming cut 3 bases from V and 5 bases from J; bases unmatched to any gene: 3. Germline CDR1 is LNHDA and CDR2 is SQIVND (reference sequence). This CDR3 has 13 amino acids. The CDR3 region has the DNA TGTGCCAGTAGTATTGGGGGACAGTATGGCTACACCTTC. Its protein is CASSIGGQYGYTF.

The chain employs TRBV2 and TRBJ2-3; D is possibly TRBD1 (6 bases). With 5 bases removed from V and 1 base from J, the gap between germline ends came to 10 bases. CDR3 size: 14 residues. Germline V gene sequence: CDR1 SNHLY, CDR2 FYNNEI. In DNA form, the CDR3 reads TGTGCCAGCAGTCACAGGGCGCGCACAGATACGCAGTATTTT. This sequence encodes CASSHRARTDTQYF.

This clonotype has a handful of counts. The chain carries TRBV11-2 and TRBJ2-2; D is unresolved. The length of the CDR3 is 15 residues. Between the trimmed V and J ends, which lost 2 bases and 0 bases, there was a span of 7 bases. Germline assignment: CDR1 SGHAT and CDR2 FQNNGV. This chain's CDR3 is CASSLRGSNTGELFF. As DNA, the CDR3 is TGTGCCAGCAGCTTACGTGGGTCGAACACCGGGGAGCTGTTTTTT.

The rearrangement uses TRBV7-2 and TRBJ1-1; 8 bases match TRBD1. V shed 3 bases and J 4 bases; nucleotides not matched to a gene: 4. Germline V gene data show CDR1 as SGHTA and CDR2 as FQGNSA. This CDR3 is 14 amino acids long. CDR3 in amino acids: CASSFRGLGTEAFF. CDR3 nucleotides: TGTGCCAGCAGCTTCAGGGGGCTCGGCACTGAAGCTTTCTTT.

J is TRBJ2-3 and V is TRBV12-5; D is undetermined. V lost 1 base and J lost 4, with 3 bases in between. The CDR3 spans 12 residues. Germline CDR1 is LGHNT and CDR2 is FRNRAP. This CDR3 reads CASGLGADTQYF. The CDR3 DNA is TGTGCTAGTGGTTTGGGGGCAGATACGCAGTATTTT.

In this sample, this clonotype turned up a few times. The limits of the CDR3 on the DNA are not certain, so only TCRdb's listed CDR3 is given. Here the CDR3 reads CASSLVGGGTSQEYF. The chain carries TRBV7-2 and TRBJ2-7; the listed D gene, TRBD2, was not tested against the DNA. The germline gives CDR1 SGHTA, CDR2 FQGNSA. The CDR3 extends over 15 residues, inclusive of both ends.

This clonotype was seen a handful of times. V and J are TRBV7-2 and TRBJ2-1; 10 bases align to TRBD2. Unmatched junction bases numbered 3, after V lost 5 bases and J lost 2 bases. This CDR3 has 15 residues. CDR1 and CDR2 from the germline V gene are SGHTA and FQGNSA. The CDR3 region has the DNA TGTGCCAGCAGCCCTACTAGCGGGACCTACAATGAGCAGTTCTTC. The encoded protein is CASSPTSGTYNEQFF.

V is TRBV6-2 or TRBV6-3 and J is TRBJ1-1; a weak D match, TRBD1 (5 bases). Germline CDR1 MNHEY, CDR2 SVGEGT. The CDR3 contains 17 residues. Trimming shortened V by 5 bases and J by 4 bases, and 23 bases separated the two germline ends. The CDR3 coding sequence is TGTGCCAGCAGTCGCCGGGACGGGGGGAGTGGCCCCACTGAAGCTTTCTTT. Encoded protein: CASSRRDGGSGPTEAFF.

This clonotype was picked up one time. The junction shows a germline mismatch at one end, possibly a read error. The chain has TRBV6-1 and TRBJ1-1; tentative D call: TRBD1 (5 bases). The V gene's germline CDR1 is MNHNS and CDR2 SASEGT. The CDR3 spans 14 residues. The CDR3 region has the DNA TGTGCCAGCAGGGAAGCTACAGGAAACACTGAAGCTTTCTTT. It is translated as CASREATGNTEAFF.